Included here is one T cell receptor beta chain sequence, with context. What it recognizes is unknown. The data belong to a study of cytomegalovirus exposure and HLA in healthy donors. The PCR was carried out with 60 Vbeta primers and 13 Jbeta primers. The protocol was immunoSEQ multiplex PCR, while the TCRdb copy is restricted to in-frame clones and leaves out a portion. The data contain about 190,000 clones, 75% to 85% of them seen just once; the ten biggest clones take up approximately 14%. The study's findings and limits: TCR beta V- and J-gene trimming was later associated with a missense DCLRE1C variant. Follow-up analysis seemed to connect common viral pathogens with several of the most significant clusters identified.

The germline V gene encodes CDR1 SNHLY and CDR2 FYNNEI. This CDR3 region has 13 residues. The V end lost 4 bases, the J end lost 10 bases, and 11 bases lay between the germline ends. The receptor's source is a woman aged 25-40 years in good health and CMV-seropositive. This rearrangement joins TRBV2 to TRBJ1-6; D unclear. Sequencing input: PBMCs. Here the CDR3 DNA reads TGTGCCAGCAGTGCCGACACAATATCACCCCTCCACTTT. It is translated as CASSADTISPLHF.